This T cell receptor (beta chain) was found in a study of cytomegalovirus exposure and HLA in healthy donors. Study-level results: In a later analysis, parvovirus B19, influenza, CMV and Epstein-Barr virus appeared linked to several top co-occurrence clusters. Rare sequences made up most TCRs, while some public TCRs were found in many donors.

In regard to this clone: The antigen is unknown.

The PCR contained 60 Vbeta and 13 Jbeta primers. Some clones are missing from TCRdb's copy, which holds only in-frame ones; the method was immunoSEQ multiplex PCR. The table has roughly 220,000 clones, roughly 68% seen once. The sequence came from a man aged 40-49 years in good health and CMV-seropositive. The sample consisted of PBMCs.

CDR3 in DNA: TGTGCCAGTAGTATAGCGCGTAGCACAGATACGCAGTATTTT. Translating gives CASSIARSTDTQYF. The rearrangement joins TRBV19 to TRBJ2-3; D is uncertain. Germline CDR1 LNHDA, CDR2 SQIVND (reference sequence). The CDR3 spans 14 residues. V gave up 1 base and J gave up 0 bases, with 5 bases separating them.